This TCR beta chain comes out of a study of T cells expressing NK-cell markers. Notes on the study in general: Topping the CD3+CD56-NKG2C+ fraction as well were these clonotypes, in several donors.

A remark on this clonotype: The target antigen is unknown.

From the 5' RACE reads, TCRdb lists one entry per CDR3 protein and no DNA. The sample totals hundreds of thousands of distinct CDR3 sequences. This CDR3 has 20 residues. Germline CDR1 and CDR2: MDHEN and SYDVKM. The source material was blood T cells: a sorted CD56 or NKG2C T cell subset, CD4+ or CD8+ T cells, or bulk PBMC T cells (not recorded which). This TCR was recovered from a woman aged 18-69 years in good health. V is TRBV28 and J is TRBJ2-6; TCRdb returns TRBD1, unconfirmable since there is no DNA. The CDR3 reads CASSSPFGGGVLTGANVLTF.